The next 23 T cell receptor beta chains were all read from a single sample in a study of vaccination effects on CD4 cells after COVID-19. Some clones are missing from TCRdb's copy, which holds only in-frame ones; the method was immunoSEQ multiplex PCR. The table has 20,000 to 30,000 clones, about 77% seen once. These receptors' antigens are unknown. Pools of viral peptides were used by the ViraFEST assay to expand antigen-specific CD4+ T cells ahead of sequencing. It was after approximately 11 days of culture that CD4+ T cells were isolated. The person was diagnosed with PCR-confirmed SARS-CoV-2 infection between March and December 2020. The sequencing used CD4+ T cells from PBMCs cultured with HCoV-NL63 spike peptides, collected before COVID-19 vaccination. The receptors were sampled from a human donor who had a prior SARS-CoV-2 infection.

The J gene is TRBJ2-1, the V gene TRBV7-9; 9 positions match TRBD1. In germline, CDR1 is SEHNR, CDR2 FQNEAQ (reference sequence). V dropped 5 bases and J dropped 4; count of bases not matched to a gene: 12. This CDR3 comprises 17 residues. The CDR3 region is CASSPGQGPLGYNEQFF. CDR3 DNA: TGTGCCAGCAGCCCGGGACAGGGACCCCTTGGGTACAATGAGCAGTTCTTC.

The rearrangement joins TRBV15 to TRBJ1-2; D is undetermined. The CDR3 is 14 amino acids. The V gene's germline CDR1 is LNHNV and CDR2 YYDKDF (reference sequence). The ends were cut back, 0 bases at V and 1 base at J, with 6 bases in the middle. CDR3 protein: CATSRDLLNYGYTF. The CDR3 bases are TGTGCCACCAGCAGAGATCTCCTTAACTATGGCTACACCTTC.

In DNA form, the CDR3 reads TGTGCCAGCAGCCCTCGGGGGGGACAGGGGGACGAGCAGTACTTC. Residues: CASSPRGGQGDEQYF. The chain employs TRBV11-2 and TRBJ2-7; 11 bases match TRBD1. This CDR3 is built from 15 residues. Germline assignment: CDR1 SGHAT and CDR2 FQNNGV. Trimming took 5 bases from V and 5 from J; bases not matched to a gene: 8.

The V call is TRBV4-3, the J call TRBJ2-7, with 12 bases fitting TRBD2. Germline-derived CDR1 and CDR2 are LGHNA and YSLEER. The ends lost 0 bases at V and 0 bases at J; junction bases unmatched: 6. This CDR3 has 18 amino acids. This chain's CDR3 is CASSQDRGTSGPSYEQYF. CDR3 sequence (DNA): TGCGCCAGCAGCCAAGATAGAGGGACTAGCGGGCCCTCCTACGAGCAGTACTTC.

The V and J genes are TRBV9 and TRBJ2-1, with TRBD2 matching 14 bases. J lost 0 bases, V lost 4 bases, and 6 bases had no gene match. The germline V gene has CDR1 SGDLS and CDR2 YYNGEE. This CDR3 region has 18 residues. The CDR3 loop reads CASSQTSGRVSSYNEQFF. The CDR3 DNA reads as TGTGCCAGCAGCCAGACTAGCGGGAGGGTGAGCTCCTACAATGAGCAGTTCTTC.

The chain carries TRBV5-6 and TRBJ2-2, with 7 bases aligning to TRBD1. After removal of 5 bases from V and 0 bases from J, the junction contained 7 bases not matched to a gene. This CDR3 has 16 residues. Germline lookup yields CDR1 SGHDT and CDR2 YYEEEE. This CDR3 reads CASSRTGTANTGELFF. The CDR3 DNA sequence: TGTGCCAGCAGTCGTACCGGGACAGCGAACACCGGGGAGCTGTTTTTT.

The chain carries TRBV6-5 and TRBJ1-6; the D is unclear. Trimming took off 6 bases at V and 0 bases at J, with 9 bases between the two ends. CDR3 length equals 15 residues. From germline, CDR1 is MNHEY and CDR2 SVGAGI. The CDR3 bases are TGTGCCAGCAGGCCAGTGAGCTCCTATAATTCACCCCTCCACTTT. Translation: CASRPVSSYNSPLHF.

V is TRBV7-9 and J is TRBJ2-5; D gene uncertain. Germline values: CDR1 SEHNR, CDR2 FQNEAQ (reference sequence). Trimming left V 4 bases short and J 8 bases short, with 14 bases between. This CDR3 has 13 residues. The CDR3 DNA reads TGTGCCAGCAGCTACAGCCTCTCCTCCACCCAGTACTTC. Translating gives CASSYSLSSTQYF. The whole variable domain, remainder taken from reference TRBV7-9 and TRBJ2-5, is DTGVSQNPRHKITKRGQNVTFRCDPISEHNRLYWYRQTLGQGPEFLTYFQNEAQLEKSRLLSDRFSAERPKGSFSTLEIQRTEQGDSAMYLCASSYSLSSTQYFGPGTRLLVL.

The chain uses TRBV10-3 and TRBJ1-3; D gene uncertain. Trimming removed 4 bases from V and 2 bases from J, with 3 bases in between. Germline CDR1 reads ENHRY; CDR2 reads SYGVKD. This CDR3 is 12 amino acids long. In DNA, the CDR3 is TGTGCCATCAGTGGACCTGGAAACACCATATATTTT. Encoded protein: CAISGPGNTIYF.

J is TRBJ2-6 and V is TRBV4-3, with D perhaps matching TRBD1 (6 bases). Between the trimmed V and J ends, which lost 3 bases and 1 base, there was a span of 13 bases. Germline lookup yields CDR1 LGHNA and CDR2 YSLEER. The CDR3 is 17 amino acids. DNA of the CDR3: TGCGCCAGCAGCCAGAGGGTCAGGGGTTCTGGGGCCAACGTCCTGACTTTC. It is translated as CASSQRVRGSGANVLTF.

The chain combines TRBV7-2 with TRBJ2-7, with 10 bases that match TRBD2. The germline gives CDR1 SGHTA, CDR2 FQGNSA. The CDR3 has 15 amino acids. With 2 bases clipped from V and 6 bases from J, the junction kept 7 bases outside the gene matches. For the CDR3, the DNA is TGTGCCAGCAGCTTATCTCTAGCGGGGGCCGGCGAGCAGTACTTC. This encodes CASSLSLAGAGEQYF.

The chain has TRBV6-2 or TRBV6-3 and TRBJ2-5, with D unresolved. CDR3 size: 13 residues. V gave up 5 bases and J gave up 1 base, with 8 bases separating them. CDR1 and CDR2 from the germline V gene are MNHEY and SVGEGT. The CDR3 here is CASSAGFQETQYF. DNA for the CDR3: TGTGCCAGCAGTGCAGGATTCCAAGAGACCCAGTACTTC.

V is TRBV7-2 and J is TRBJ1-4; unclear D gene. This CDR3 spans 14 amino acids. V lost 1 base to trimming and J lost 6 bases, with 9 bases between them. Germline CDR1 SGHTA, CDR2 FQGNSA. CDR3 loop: CASSLERGDEKLFF. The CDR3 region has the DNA TGTGCCAGCAGCTTAGAACGGGGAGATGAAAAACTGTTTTTT.

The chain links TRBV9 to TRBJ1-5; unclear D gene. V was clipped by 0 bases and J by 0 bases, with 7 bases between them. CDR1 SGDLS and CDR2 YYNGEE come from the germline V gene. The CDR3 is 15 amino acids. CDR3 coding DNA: TGTGCCAGCAGCGTAGACAGAGATAGCAATCAGCCCCAGCATTTT. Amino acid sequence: CASSVDRDSNQPQHF.

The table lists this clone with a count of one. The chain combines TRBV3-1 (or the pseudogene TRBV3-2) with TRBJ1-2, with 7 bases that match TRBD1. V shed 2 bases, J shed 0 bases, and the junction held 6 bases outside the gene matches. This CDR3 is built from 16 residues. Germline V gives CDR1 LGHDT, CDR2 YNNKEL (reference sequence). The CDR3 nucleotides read TGTGCCAGCAGCCAATTGGACAGGAGTTCTAACTATGGCTACACCTTC. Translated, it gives CASSQLDRSSNYGYTF.

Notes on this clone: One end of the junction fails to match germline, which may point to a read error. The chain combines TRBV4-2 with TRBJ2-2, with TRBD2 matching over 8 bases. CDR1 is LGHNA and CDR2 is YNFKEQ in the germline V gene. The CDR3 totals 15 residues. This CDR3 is CASNQAGANTGELFF. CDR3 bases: TGTGCCAGCAACCAAGCGGGAGCGAACACCGGGGAGCTGTTTTTT.

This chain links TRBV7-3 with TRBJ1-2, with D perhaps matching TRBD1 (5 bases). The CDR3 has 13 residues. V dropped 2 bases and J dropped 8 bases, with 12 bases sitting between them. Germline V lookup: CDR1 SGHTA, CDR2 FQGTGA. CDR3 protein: CASSLYPRGGYTF. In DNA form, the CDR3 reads TGTGCCAGCAGCTTATATCCACGGGGGGGCTACACCTTC.

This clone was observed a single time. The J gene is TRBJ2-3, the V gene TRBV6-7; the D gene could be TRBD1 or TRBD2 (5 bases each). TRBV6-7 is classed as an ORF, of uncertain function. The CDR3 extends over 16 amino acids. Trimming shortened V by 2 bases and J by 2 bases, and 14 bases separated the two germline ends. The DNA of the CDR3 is TGTGCCAGCAGTTACCCTCCGGGACCACCCACAGATACGCAGTATTTT. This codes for CASSYPPGPPTDTQYF.

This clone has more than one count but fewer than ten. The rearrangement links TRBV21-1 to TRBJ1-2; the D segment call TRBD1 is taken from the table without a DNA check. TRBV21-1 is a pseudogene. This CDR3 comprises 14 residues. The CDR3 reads CASSAEGGSYGYTF. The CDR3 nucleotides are TGTGCCAGCAGCGCGGAAGGGGGCTCCTATGGCTACACCTTC.

The CDR3 loop is CATQGEYRSNYNEQFF. CDR3 in DNA: TGTGCAACACAGGGGGAGTACAGATCCAACTACAATGAGCAGTTCTTC. The V and J genes are TRBV21-1 and TRBJ2-1; TRBD1 is the table's D call and was not checked against the DNA. TRBV21-1 is a known pseudogene. The CDR3 runs to 16 residues.

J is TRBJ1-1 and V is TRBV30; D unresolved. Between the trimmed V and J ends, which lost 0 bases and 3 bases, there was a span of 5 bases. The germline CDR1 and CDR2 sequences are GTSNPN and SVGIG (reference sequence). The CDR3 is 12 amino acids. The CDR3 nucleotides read TGTGCCTGGAGTGTATATTACACTGAAGCTTTCTTT. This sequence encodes CAWSVYYTEAFF.

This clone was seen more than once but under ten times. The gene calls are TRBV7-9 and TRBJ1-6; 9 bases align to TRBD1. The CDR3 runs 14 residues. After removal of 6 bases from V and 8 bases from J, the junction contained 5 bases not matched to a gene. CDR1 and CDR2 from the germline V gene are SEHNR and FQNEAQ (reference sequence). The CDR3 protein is CASRSTGGHSPLHF. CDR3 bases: TGTGCCAGCAGATCGACAGGGGGGCATTCACCCCTCCACTTT.

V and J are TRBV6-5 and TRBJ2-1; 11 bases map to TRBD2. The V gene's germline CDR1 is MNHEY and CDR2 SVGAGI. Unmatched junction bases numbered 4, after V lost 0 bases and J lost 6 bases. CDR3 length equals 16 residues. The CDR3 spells CASSYSLAGAVNEQFF. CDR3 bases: TGTGCCAGCAGTTACTCACTAGCGGGAGCCGTCAATGAGCAGTTCTTC.